The clone carrying this T cell receptor (beta chain) was detected ten times or more. What it recognizes is unknown. RNA transcripts were the template for amplifying TCR beta CDR3 regions. HTBI primers were the set used in a first-round RT-PCR of the TCR CDR3. TCRdb reprocessed the multiplex PCR reads with MiXCR, giving one entry per CDR3 protein. Among about 250,000 distinct CDR3 sequences listed, 20% to 25% were seen once. The data are from a study of T cells in Graves' hyperthyroidism and ophthalmopathy. Points from the study as a whole: Ophthalmopathy got predicted by the model a median around 6.8 months before its onset.

The CDR3 extends over 15 amino acids. The germline V gene has CDR1 MDHEN and CDR2 SYDVKM. V was pared by 2 bases and J by 1 base, with 11 bases between. Fresh peripheral blood, about 9.6 ml, yielded the PBMCs. The V and J genes are TRBV28 and TRBJ2-5; D gene uncertain. The sequence was collected from a young man with Graves' ophthalmopathy. The sequenced material came from blood. The CDR3 nucleotides are TGTGCCAGCAGTTTAGCAACGGGCCTCCAAGAGACCCAGTACTTC. Protein sequence: CASSLATGLQETQYF.